Presented here are 20 T cell receptor beta chains from one specimen sequenced in a study of CD8 T cell repertoires and HIV-1 epitope variants. Clones were read by immunoSEQ multiplex PCR, and TCRdb kept only the in-frame ones, dropping some. The table lists around 5,100 clones, about 68% of them singletons. These receptors lack a known antigen. Sequencing was done on a sample of cultured CD8+ T cells derived from PBMCs. Receptor source: a male donor with HIV.

This clone was seen more than once but under ten times. The chain has TRBV10-3 and TRBJ1-3; TRBD1 might be the D (5 bases). The V and J ends lost 10 bases and 0 bases respectively, with 13 bases between them. The length of the CDR3 is 14 residues. CDR1 and CDR2 from the germline V gene are ENHRY and SYGVKD. The CDR3 sequence is CATRRDDSGNTIYF. The CDR3 DNA is TGTGCCACCCGAAGGGACGACTCTGGAAACACCATATATTTT.

This clone has more than one count but fewer than ten. The chain carries TRBV14 and TRBJ1-2; D not certain. The V end lost 3 bases, the J end lost 8 bases, and 13 bases lay between the germline ends. From germline, CDR1 is SGHDN and CDR2 FVKESK. The length of the CDR3 is 13 residues. The DNA for the CDR3 is TGTGCCAGCAGCCAGGCGGGGATTGGGGGCTACACCTTC. Translated: CASSQAGIGGYTF.

The chain carries TRBV15 and TRBJ2-1, with TRBD2 matching 11 bases. The germline CDR1 and CDR2 sequences are LNHNV and YYDKDF (reference sequence). With V trimmed by 0 bases and J by 10 bases, 11 bases remained unmatched. The CDR3 totals 17 residues. This CDR3 reads CATSRDLGTSGVGEQFF. The CDR3 nucleotides read TGTGCCACCAGCAGAGATCTTGGGACTAGCGGAGTGGGGGAGCAGTTCTTC.

This chain uses TRBV6-5 with TRBJ1-3; a possible D gene is TRBD1 (5 bases). The length of the CDR3 is 14 residues. V lost 6 bases, J lost 7 bases, and 16 bases lay in between. Germline CDR1 reads MNHEY; CDR2 reads SVGAGI. For the CDR3, the DNA is TGTGCCAGCAGATCGGGACCTAATGGTAACACCATATATTTT. Protein product: CASRSGPNGNTIYF.

This sequence joins TRBV5-6 and TRBJ1-6; no definite D call. The V gene's germline CDR1 is SGHDT and CDR2 YYEEEE. The V gene lost 2 bases and the J gene lost 8 bases, with 11 bases spanning the gap. This CDR3 comprises 14 residues. The CDR3 sequence is CASSLWEEDSPLHF. For the CDR3, the DNA is TGTGCCAGCAGCTTATGGGAGGAGGATTCACCCCTCCACTTT.

By proportion, this clone is medium-sized. This sequence joins TRBV13 and TRBJ2-1, with D perhaps assigned TRBD1 or TRBD2 (6 bases each). The germline V gene encodes CDR1 PRHDT and CDR2 FYEKMQ (reference sequence). V was cut by 5 bases and J by 3 bases, with 17 bases left in between. The CDR3 extends over 16 amino acids. The CDR3 loop is CASSPLSGGLYNEQFF. The CDR3 DNA reads TGTGCCAGCAGCCCCCTCTCTGGGGGGCTCTACAATGAGCAGTTCTTC. Complete variable domain (other parts from reference TRBV13 and TRBJ2-1): AAGVIQSPRHLIKEKRETATLKCYPIPRHDTVYWYQQGPGQDPQFLISFYEKMQSDKGSIPDRFSAQQFSDYHSELNMSSLELGDSALYFCASSPLSGGLYNEQFFGPGTRLTVL.

The chain recombines TRBV29-1 with TRBJ1-2; D is perhaps TRBD1 (5 bases). V was pared by 6 bases and J by 7 bases, with 18 bases between. Germline-derived CDR1 and CDR2 are SQVTM and ANQGSEA. The CDR3 consists of 13 residues. The CDR3 spells CSVLDPGLGGYTF. The DNA of the CDR3 is TGCAGCGTCTTGGACCCAGGGCTTGGTGGCTACACCTTC.

This chain joins TRBV6-1 and TRBJ1-1; the match to TRBD1 covers 7 bases. J lost 4 bases, V lost 4 bases, and 3 bases had no gene match. The CDR3 covers 13 residues. Germline assignment: CDR1 MNHNS and CDR2 SASEGT. The CDR3 DNA reads TGTGCCAGCAGTGCAACAGGGGCCACTGAAGCTTTCTTT. Translated: CASSATGATEAFF.

The chain joins TRBV2 to TRBJ2-3, with a weak D call TRBD1 (5 bases). The germline gives CDR1 SNHLY, CDR2 FYNNEI. V was cut by 6 bases and J by 4 bases, with 11 bases left in between. The CDR3 extends over 13 amino acids. CDR3 DNA: TGTGCCAGCAGACTCTTAGGGGCAGATACGCAGTATTTT. Amino acids: CASRLLGADTQYF.

The chain uses TRBV6-4 and TRBJ2-2; TRBD1 might be the D (5 bases). The germline CDR1 and CDR2 sequences are MRHNA and SNTAGT. Trimming removed 2 bases from V and 4 bases from J, with 5 bases in between. The CDR3 has 13 amino acids. The CDR3 DNA is TGTGCCAGCAGTGACGGGGCCACCGGGGAGCTGTTTTTT. Translating it yields CASSDGATGELFF.

The chain couples TRBV5-4 to TRBJ2-1; D gene unclear. V was shortened by 2 bases and J by 8 bases, with 14 bases between the two germline ends. The CDR3 covers 14 residues. Germline V gene sequence: CDR1 SGHNT, CDR2 YYREEE (reference sequence). CDR3 in amino acids: CASSFNLDGYEQFF. CDR3 sequence (DNA): TGTGCCAGCAGCTTTAACCTCGACGGCTATGAGCAGTTCTTC.

This sequence joins TRBV4-3 and TRBJ1-6; weak D call: TRBD1 (5 bases). The CDR3 length is 18 residues. CDR1 is LGHNA and CDR2 is YSLEER in the germline V gene. Trimming left V 0 bases short and J 6 bases short, with 18 bases between. The CDR3 reads CASSQDVGTLIFNSPLHF. The CDR3 DNA follows: TGCGCCAGCAGCCAAGATGTGGGGACTCTGATCTTTAATTCACCCCTCCACTTT.

This clone qualifies as large. V usage is TRBV2 and J usage is TRBJ1-1; D is uncertain. The V and J ends lost 8 bases and 0 bases respectively, with 10 bases between them. The CDR3 consists of 13 residues. In germline, CDR1 is SNHLY, CDR2 FYNNEI. CDR3 DNA sequence: TGTGCCAGCCGTGGAATTATGAACACTGAAGCTTTCTTT. Translated: CASRGIMNTEAFF.

This clone was observed a few times. This rearrangement joins TRBV25-1 to TRBJ2-5, with 12 bases aligning to TRBD1. This CDR3 region has 15 residues. Germline V lookup: CDR1 MGHDK, CDR2 SYGVNS. The J segment lost 5 bases and the V segment lost 2 bases, leaving 3 bases of the junction unmatched. The CDR3 is CASSEGTGGGETQYF. The CDR3 DNA sequence: TGTGCCAGCAGTGAAGGGACAGGGGGCGGGGAGACCCAGTACTTC.

The chain combines TRBV7-9 with TRBJ2-7; 12 bases are shared with TRBD2. The CDR3 is 15 residues long. Germline lookup yields CDR1 SEHNR and CDR2 FQNEAQ (reference sequence). V was clipped by 4 bases and J by 2 bases; unmatched bases: 3. The CDR3 sequence is CASSSPSGRAYEQYF. As DNA, the CDR3 is TGTGCCAGCAGCTCTCCTAGCGGGAGGGCCTACGAGCAGTACTTC.

The chain joins TRBV29-1 to TRBJ2-3, with a tentative D call TRBD2 (5 bases). The germline CDR1 and CDR2 sequences are SQVTM and ANQGSEA. Trimming left V 1 base short and J 10 bases short, with 21 bases between. This CDR3 comprises 15 residues. DNA of the CDR3: TGCAGCGTTGAAGCCCCGGACTTCGGGCTCGATGCGCAGTATTTT. Protein product: CSVEAPDFGLDAQYF.

The chain carries TRBV11-2 and TRBJ2-1; D perhaps matches TRBD2 (6 bases). This CDR3 region has 14 residues. Trimming removed 3 bases at V and 4 bases at J, with 10 bases between. Per germline, CDR1 SGHAT and CDR2 FQNNGV. As DNA, the CDR3 is TGTGCCAGCAGCTTTAGGGACTCGTACAATGAGCAGTTCTTC. It translates to CASSFRDSYNEQFF.

The chain uses TRBV25-1 and TRBJ2-3; perhaps TRBD1 as D (5 bases). Between the trimmed V and J ends, which lost 1 base and 2 bases, there was a span of 13 bases. Germline CDR1 is MGHDK and CDR2 is SYGVNS. The CDR3 runs 16 residues. The CDR3 protein is CASSEWGRASTDTQYF. Here the CDR3 DNA reads TGTGCCAGCAGTGAATGGGGCAGGGCTTCCACAGATACGCAGTATTTT.

This chain joins TRBV11-3 and TRBJ2-7, with D unclear. The CDR3 spans 13 residues. Germline values: CDR1 SGHNT, CDR2 YENEEA. V shed 5 bases and J shed 0 bases, with 8 bases lying between them. This chain's CDR3 is CASSISGSYEQYF. CDR3 bases: TGTGCCAGCAGCATATCCGGCTCCTACGAGCAGTACTTC.

This chain joins TRBV7-9 and TRBJ1-1, with TRBD1 identical over 7 bases. V shed 1 base, J shed 9 bases, and the junction held 5 bases outside the gene matches. The CDR3 contains 13 residues. Per germline, CDR1 SEHNR and CDR2 FQNEAQ (reference sequence). The CDR3 loop is CASSLVTGDQAFF. The CDR3 DNA is TGTGCCAGCAGCTTAGTCACAGGGGACCAAGCTTTCTTT. The full variable domain, its missing parts supplied by reference TRBV7-9 and TRBJ1-1, is DTGVSQNPRHKITKRGQNVTFRCDPISEHNRLYWYRQTLGQGPEFLTYFQNEAQLEKSRLLSDRFSAERPKGSFSTLEIQRTEQGDSAMYLCASSLVTGDQAFFGQGTRLTVV.